The source of this T cell receptor (beta chain) is a study of cytomegalovirus exposure and HLA in healthy donors. Study-level information: The 120 validation repertoires were produced on the same platform as the roughly 720 repertoires of the first cohort. This was reported in a later analysis.

V lost 7 bases and J 8 bases, leaving 18 bases between the germline ends. This CDR3 has 15 amino acids. Germline-derived CDR1 and CDR2 are MDHEN and SYDVKM. Libraries were prepared by immunoSEQ multiplex PCR; TCRdb keeps only in-frame clonotypes and omits some of them. The sample consists of tens of thousands of clones, more than 85% of them appearing once. Regarding the study as a whole: The tendency of first-cohort TCR clusters to co-occur in the roughly 120 validation repertoires was the finding of a later analysis. Cytomegalovirus-associated status was assigned to about 160 TCR beta chains. Cytomegalovirus status was reportedly diagnosed by the classifier with high sensitivity and specificity.

In regard to this clone: The antigen is not known.

The V call is TRBV28, the J call TRBJ2-6; maybe TRBD2 (7 bases). The source of this sequence is a woman aged 18-35 years in good health and CMV-seronegative. Sequences were obtained from PBMCs. This CDR3 is CASTHNGGLSNVLTF. In nucleotides, the CDR3 is TGTGCCAGCACCCACAACGGGGGGCTCTCCAACGTCCTGACTTTC.